Below are 32 T cell receptor beta chains sequenced from a single sample in a study of neurological immune-mediated disorders. TCRdb ran MiXCR on the 5' RACE reads and lists one entry per CDR3 protein. The sample lists more than 40,000 distinct CDR3 sequences; around 2.9% were seen once. Sequencing was performed on PBMCs. All receptors derive from a woman in her 50s with multiple sclerosis.

This clonotype was seen repeatedly, ten times or more. CDR3 protein: CASSLGGVADTQYF. The CDR3 region has the DNA TGTGCCAGCAGCTTGGGGGGAGTGGCAGATACGCAGTATTTT. The J gene is TRBJ2-3, the V gene TRBV7-9; the D gene is possibly TRBD2 (6 bases). This CDR3 comprises 14 residues. V lost 3 bases and J lost 4, with 11 bases in between. Germline CDR1 and CDR2: SEHNR and FQNEAQ (reference sequence).

This clonotype has ten or more counts. In DNA, the CDR3 is TGTGCCAGCAGCCAGGACAGCCACCAAGAGACCCAGTACTTC. Protein sequence: CASSQDSHQETQYF. V gene TRBV5-5 combines with J gene TRBJ2-5, with D perhaps TRBD1 (6 bases). V lost 4 bases and J 0 bases, leaving 10 bases between the germline ends. This CDR3 contains 14 residues. CDR1 is SGHKS and CDR2 is YYEKEE in the germline V gene (reference sequence).

Ten or more counts support this clonotype. The CDR3 is CASSLTGIDSNQPQHF. The CDR3 nucleotides read TGCGCCAGCAGCTTAACAGGGATCGATAGCAATCAGCCCCAGCATTTT. The rearrangement joins TRBV5-1 to TRBJ1-5; weak D call: TRBD1 (6 bases). CDR1 and CDR2 from the germline V gene are SGHRS and YFSETQ. Trimming removed 2 bases from V and 0 bases from J, with 12 bases in between. CDR3 length equals 16 residues.

This clonotype has at least ten counts. The rearrangement joins TRBV5-1 to TRBJ1-1; 7 bases agree with TRBD1. V was pared by 0 bases and J by 5 bases, with 4 bases of the junction left unmatched. Germline assignment: CDR1 SGHRS and CDR2 YFSETQ. The CDR3 extends over 14 amino acids. CDR3 region: CASSLGGQWTEAFF. CDR3 in DNA: TGCGCCAGCAGCTTGGGGGGACAGTGGACTGAAGCTTTCTTT.

This clonotype was detected ten times or more. CDR3 amino acids: CASSLFSAGADTGELFF. CDR3 nucleotides: TGCGCCAGCAGCTTGTTTAGTGCGGGTGCGGACACCGGGGAGCTGTTTTTT. The V and J genes are TRBV5-1 and TRBJ2-2; weak D call: TRBD2 (5 bases). The V gene's germline CDR1 is SGHRS and CDR2 YFSETQ. CDR3 length: 17 residues. The ends were cut back, 1 base at V and 3 bases at J, with 16 bases in the middle.

This clonotype was observed at least ten times. V gene TRBV3-1 combines with J gene TRBJ2-3, with D unresolved. The V gene lost 0 bases and the J gene lost 4 bases, with 5 bases spanning the gap. CDR3 length: 13 residues. Germline CDR1 reads LGHDT; CDR2 reads YNNKEL (reference sequence). DNA of the CDR3: TGTGCCAGCAGCCAAGATCTTGCAGATACGCAGTATTTT. Protein sequence: CASSQDLADTQYF.

The chain combines TRBV5-6 with TRBJ1-1; D gene uncertain. The V gene's germline CDR1 is SGHDT and CDR2 YYEEEE. This CDR3 has 14 amino acids. V was shortened by 2 bases and J by 0 bases, with 8 bases between the two germline ends. DNA for the CDR3: TGTGCCAGCAGCTTCGGACGGCTGAACACTGAAGCTTTCTTT. Translating gives CASSFGRLNTEAFF.

This clonotype occurred many times. The gene calls are TRBV5-1 and TRBJ2-5; TRBD2 matches 8 bases. Trimming at V came to 3 bases and at J to 4 bases, leaving 8 bases not matched to a gene. Germline loops: CDR1 SGHRS, CDR2 YFSETQ. There are 15 residues in the CDR3. The CDR3 reads CASSSRTSSGETQYF. In DNA form, the CDR3 reads TGCGCCAGCAGCTCAAGGACTAGCTCGGGAGAGACCCAGTACTTC.

This clonotype was recorded at least ten times. CDR3 DNA: TGTGCCAGCAGCAGAACTAGCGGGAGCATCAGTGAGCAGTTCTTC. It encodes CASSRTSGSISEQFF. V is TRBV7-9 and J is TRBJ2-1; 11 bases match TRBD2. The CDR3 covers 15 residues. J lost 9 bases, V lost 5 bases, and 9 bases had no gene match. The germline V gene encodes CDR1 SEHNR and CDR2 FQNEAQ (reference sequence).

At least ten counts were recorded for this clonotype. The chain recombines TRBV20-1 with TRBJ2-5; a weak D match, TRBD2 (5 bases). CDR3 size: 13 residues. The germline V gene encodes CDR1 DFQATT and CDR2 SNEGSKA (reference sequence). Trimming shortened V by 3 bases and J by 1 base, and 9 bases separated the two germline ends. DNA of the CDR3: TGCAGTGCTAGTAGGAGGCCCCAAGAGACCCAGTACTTC. Its translation: CSASRRPQETQYF.

This clonotype was found many times. The chain recombines TRBV18 with TRBJ2-3, with TRBD2 matching over 7 bases. The CDR3 covers 14 residues. From germline, CDR1 is KGHSH and CDR2 LQKENI. Unmatched junction bases numbered 8, after V lost 3 bases and J lost 8 bases. In DNA, the CDR3 is TGTGCCAGCTCACCGGCGCGCGGGGGTGTTACGCAGTATTTT. Translated, it gives CASSPARGGVTQYF.

This clonotype was counted ten times or more. The chain employs TRBV5-1 and TRBJ2-2; D remains ambiguous. With 1 base removed from V and 1 base from J, the gap between germline ends came to 5 bases. This CDR3 spans 14 amino acids. Germline CDR1 SGHRS, CDR2 YFSETQ. The CDR3 nucleotides are TGCGCCAGCAGCTTGAATGGGAACACCGGGGAGCTGTTTTTT. This sequence encodes CASSLNGNTGELFF.

Ten or more counts support this clonotype. The chain uses TRBV9 and TRBJ2-2; D possibly corresponds to TRBD1 (6 bases). Germline CDR1 SGDLS, CDR2 YYNGEE. V lost 5 bases to trimming and J lost 3 bases, with 17 bases between them. The CDR3 spans 16 residues. The CDR3 bases are TGTGCCAGCAGACCGGCAGGGGCGGCCTACACCGGGGAGCTGTTTTTT. Its translation is CASRPAGAAYTGELFF. The entire variable domain, with the rest obtained from reference TRBV9 and TRBJ2-2, is as follows: DSGVTQTPKHLITATGQRVTLRCSPRSGDLSVYWYQQSLDQGLQFLIQYYNGEERAKGNILERFSAQQFPDLHSELNLSSLELGDSALYFCASRPAGAAYTGELFFGEGSRLTVL.

This clonotype was observed many times. The chain employs TRBV5-1 and TRBJ2-1; D call uncertain. V gave up 2 bases and J gave up 5 bases, with 14 bases separating them. Germline CDR1 and CDR2: SGHRS and YFSETQ. There are 15 residues in the CDR3. The chain's CDR3 is CASSFQPLGDNEQFF. CDR3 sequence (DNA): TGCGCCAGCAGCTTCCAGCCCCTTGGGGACAATGAGCAGTTCTTC.

This clonotype has a count of ten or more. The rearrangement links TRBV12-3 or TRBV12-4 to TRBJ1-1, with D possibly matching TRBD1 (6 bases). The CDR3 extends over 15 amino acids. Trimming pared 1 base from V and 5 bases from J, leaving 14 bases between. The DNA for the CDR3 is TGTGCCAGCAGTTTAGGTTGGGGGGGCTGGACTGAAGCTTTCTTT. This sequence encodes CASSLGWGGWTEAFF.

This clonotype was observed at least ten times. The chain uses TRBV28 and TRBJ2-1; D gene ambiguous. CDR3 size: 10 residues. V lost 3 bases, J lost 6 bases, and 0 bases lay in between. Germline V gene lookup returns CDR1 MDHEN and CDR2 SYDVKM. The CDR3 sequence: CASSFNEQFF. The CDR3 nucleotides are TGTGCCAGCAGTTTCAATGAGCAGTTCTTC. The full variable domain, rest sourced from reference TRBV28 and TRBJ2-1, is DVKVTQSSRYLVKRTGEKVFLECVQDMDHENMFWYRQDPGLGLRLIYFSYDVKMKEKGDIPEGYSVSREKKERFSLILESASTNQTSMYLCASSFNEQFFGPGTRLTVL.

This clonotype was observed at least ten times. V and J are TRBV5-1 and TRBJ2-3; 8 bases fit TRBD2. The junction had 8 bases not matched to a gene; V was cut back by 5 bases and J by 6 bases. In germline, CDR1 is SGHRS, CDR2 YFSETQ. This CDR3 comprises 14 residues. The CDR3 is CASSPRGELDTQYF. The CDR3 DNA sequence: TGCGCCAGCAGTCCGCGGGGGGAGCTGGATACGCAGTATTTT.

This clonotype was picked up many times. CDR3 DNA: TGCGCCAGCAGCCAAGTTGTTCGGACTAATGAAAAACTGTTTTTT. This gives the protein CASSQVVRTNEKLFF. This chain links TRBV4-1 with TRBJ1-4; unclear D gene. Trimming took off 1 base at V and 2 bases at J, with 8 bases between the two ends. The CDR3 spans 15 residues. The V gene's germline CDR1 is MGHRA and CDR2 YSYEKL.

This clonotype was seen ten or more times. The rearrangement joins TRBV7-2 to TRBJ1-2; D perhaps matches TRBD1 (6 bases). The CDR3 loop spans 14 amino acids. Germline-derived CDR1 and CDR2 are SGHTA and FQGNSA. V gave up 0 bases and J gave up 8 bases, with 13 bases separating them. The CDR3 spells CASSLARGGRGYTF. The CDR3 nucleotides read TGTGCCAGCAGCTTAGCTCGGGGGGGCCGGGGCTACACCTTC. Full variable domain (rest looked up from reference TRBV7-2 and TRBJ1-2): GAGVSQSPSNKVTEKGKDVELRCDPISGHTALYWYRQSLGQGLEFLIYFQGNSAPDKSGLPSDRFSAERTGGSVSTLTIQRTQQEDSAVYLCASSLARGGRGYTFGSGTRLTVV.

This clonotype was seen many times. V is TRBV18 and J is TRBJ1-6; D not certain. With 1 base removed from V and 9 bases from J, the gap between germline ends came to 22 bases. CDR1 KGHSH and CDR2 LQKENI come from the germline V gene. This CDR3 is 18 amino acids long. The CDR3 spells CASSPREIVGRPGSPLHF. In nucleotides, the CDR3 is TGTGCCAGCTCACCACGAGAAATCGTCGGGAGGCCGGGTTCACCCCTCCACTTT.

This clonotype was counted many times. The genes are TRBV9 and TRBJ1-6, with 7 bases aligning to TRBD1. Germline CDR1 reads SGDLS; CDR2 reads YYNGEE. V lost 0 bases to trimming and J lost 9 bases; unmatched junction nucleotides: 6. The length of the CDR3 is 15 residues. CDR3 nucleotide sequence: TGTGCCAGCAGCGTAGGTGGAGGGGGCGCTTCACCCCTCCACTTT. It codes for CASSVGGGGASPLHF.

In this sample, this clonotype turned up many times. The V gene is TRBV20-1, the J gene TRBJ1-2, with D maybe TRBD1 (6 bases). Trimming cost V 0 bases and J 4 bases, with 12 bases left between them. The CDR3 is 14 amino acids. Germline loops: CDR1 DFQATT, CDR2 SNEGSKA (reference sequence). This CDR3 is CSARDHRESYGYTF. CDR3 sequence (DNA): TGCAGTGCTAGAGATCACAGGGAATCCTATGGCTACACCTTC.

This clonotype showed up many times. The V and J genes are TRBV5-1 and TRBJ1-2, with a weak D call TRBD1 (5 bases). This CDR3 comprises 15 residues. V shed 4 bases and J shed 0 bases, with 13 bases lying between them. The germline V gene has CDR1 SGHRS and CDR2 YFSETQ. The CDR3 sequence: CASSVGHSANYGYTF. The CDR3 DNA reads TGCGCCAGCAGCGTTGGACACTCAGCTAACTATGGCTACACCTTC.

This clonotype has a count of ten or more. This chain connects TRBV3-1 to TRBJ2-1, with D uncertain. The V gene's germline CDR1 is LGHDT and CDR2 YNNKEL (reference sequence). CDR3 length: 15 amino acids. With 0 bases removed from V and 8 bases from J, the gap between germline ends came to 14 bases. CDR3 nucleotide sequence: TGTGCCAGCAGCCAAGATTTATTTAGGGCCTATGAGCAGTTCTTC. Translated: CASSQDLFRAYEQFF.

Many counts were recorded for this clonotype. The rearrangement links TRBV20-1 to TRBJ2-3, with TRBD2 matching over 14 bases. The junction had 5 bases not matched to a gene; V was cut back by 3 bases and J by 3 bases. The CDR3 is 16 amino acids. CDR1 DFQATT and CDR2 SNEGSKA come from the germline V gene (reference sequence). The CDR3 protein is CSARTSGGGITDTQYF. The CDR3, as DNA: TGCAGTGCTAGGACTAGCGGGGGGGGTATTACAGATACGCAGTATTTT.

A few counts support this clonotype. The V and J genes are TRBV6-6 and TRBJ2-3; no firm D call. This CDR3 is built from 12 residues. Between the trimmed V and J ends, which lost 8 bases and 2 bases, there was a span of 8 bases. The germline V gene encodes CDR1 MNHNY and CDR2 SVGAGI (reference sequence). This chain's CDR3 is CASWGSTDTQYF. CDR3 coding DNA: TGTGCCAGCTGGGGATCCACAGATACGCAGTATTTT.

This clonotype occurred many times. The chain employs TRBV7-2 and TRBJ2-1, with 8 bases aligning to TRBD1. This CDR3 spans 14 amino acids. V dropped 3 bases and J dropped 14; count of bases not matched to a gene: 12. Germline CDR1 is SGHTA and CDR2 is FQGNSA. This chain's CDR3 is CASSFDIGDRLKFF. CDR3 coding DNA: TGTGCCAGCAGCTTCGATATTGGGGACAGGCTGAAGTTCTTC.

This clonotype was counted at least ten times. The chain has TRBV10-2 and TRBJ1-5; tentative D call: TRBD1 (6 bases). The CDR3 has 14 residues. CDR1 is WSHSY, CDR2 SAAADI, per germline. V lost 7 bases and J lost 3, with 13 bases in between. The CDR3 loop is CASTEGGTNQPQHF. The CDR3 DNA follows: TGCGCCAGCACCGAGGGGGGGACCAATCAGCCCCAGCATTTT.

Ten or more counts support this clonotype. The genes are TRBV5-1 and TRBJ1-2; 7 nucleotides agree with TRBD1. V dropped 4 bases and J dropped 0; count of bases not matched to a gene: 6. Looked up from germline, CDR1 is SGHRS and CDR2 is YFSETQ. The length of the CDR3 is 15 residues. CDR3 amino acids: CASSTAGQANYGYTF. DNA for the CDR3: TGCGCCAGCAGCACGGCTGGACAGGCTAACTATGGCTACACCTTC.

This clonotype came up many times. The V gene is TRBV5-5, the J gene TRBJ2-4; 11 bases are shared with TRBD2. With 0 bases clipped from V and 6 bases from J, the junction kept 5 bases outside the gene matches. Germline CDR1 SGHKS, CDR2 YYEKEE (reference sequence). The CDR3 is 16 residues long. The CDR3 sequence is CASSLELAGARNIQYF. In DNA form, the CDR3 reads TGTGCCAGCAGCTTGGAACTAGCGGGGGCAAGAAACATTCAGTACTTC.

This clonotype was detected ten times or more. The V call is TRBV6-5, the J call TRBJ2-1; unclear D gene. Trimming cost V 0 bases and J 4 bases, with 4 bases left between them. In germline, CDR1 is MNHEY, CDR2 SVGAGI. The CDR3 consists of 13 residues. Here the CDR3 reads CASSYSVYNEQFF. CDR3 nucleotide sequence: TGTGCCAGCAGTTACTCGGTATACAATGAGCAGTTCTTC.

Comments on this clonotype: A much larger clone lies one base from this, so it may be a read error. The CDR3 protein is CASSWGKNTDTQYF. CDR3 coding DNA: TGTGCCAGCAGCTGGGGAAAGAACACAGATACGCAGTATTTT. The chain uses TRBV7-8 and TRBJ2-3; D gene uncertain. Germline V lookup: CDR1 SGHVS, CDR2 FQNEAQ. The length of the CDR3 is 14 residues. V was trimmed by 4 bases and J by 2 bases, leaving 10 bases between them.